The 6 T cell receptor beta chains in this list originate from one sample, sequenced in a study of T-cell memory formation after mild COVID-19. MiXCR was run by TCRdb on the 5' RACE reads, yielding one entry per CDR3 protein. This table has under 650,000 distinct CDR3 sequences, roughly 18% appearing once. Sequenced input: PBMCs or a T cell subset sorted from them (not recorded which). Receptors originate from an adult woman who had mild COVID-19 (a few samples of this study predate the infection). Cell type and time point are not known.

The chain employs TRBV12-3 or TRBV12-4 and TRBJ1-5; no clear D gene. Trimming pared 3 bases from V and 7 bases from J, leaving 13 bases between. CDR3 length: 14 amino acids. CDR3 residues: CASSFGPVRQPQHF. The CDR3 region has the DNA TGTGCCAGCAGTTTTGGCCCAGTCAGGCAGCCCCAGCATTTT.

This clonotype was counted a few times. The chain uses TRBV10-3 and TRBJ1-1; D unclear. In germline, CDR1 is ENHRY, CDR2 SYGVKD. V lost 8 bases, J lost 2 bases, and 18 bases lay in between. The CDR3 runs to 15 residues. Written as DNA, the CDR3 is TGTGCCATCTCTAACCCGCCCAGCACTAACACTGAAGCTTTCTTT. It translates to CAISNPPSTNTEAFF.

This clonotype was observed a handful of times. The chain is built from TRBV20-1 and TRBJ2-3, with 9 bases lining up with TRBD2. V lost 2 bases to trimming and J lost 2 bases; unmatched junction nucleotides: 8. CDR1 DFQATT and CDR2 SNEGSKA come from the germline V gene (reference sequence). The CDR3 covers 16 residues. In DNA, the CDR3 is TGCAGTGCTAGACTTTATAGCGGGGGAAACACAGATACGCAGTATTTT. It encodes CSARLYSGGNTDTQYF.

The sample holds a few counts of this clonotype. For the CDR3, the DNA is TGTGCCAGCAGCTTGGACAGGGGTTTAGAGCAGTTCTTC. This codes for CASSLDRGLEQFF. The V and J genes are TRBV5-5 and TRBJ2-1; 7 bases fit TRBD1. The germline gives CDR1 SGHKS, CDR2 YYEKEE (reference sequence). The V and J ends lost 0 bases and 10 bases, in that order; junction bases with no gene match: 4. The length of the CDR3 is 13 residues.

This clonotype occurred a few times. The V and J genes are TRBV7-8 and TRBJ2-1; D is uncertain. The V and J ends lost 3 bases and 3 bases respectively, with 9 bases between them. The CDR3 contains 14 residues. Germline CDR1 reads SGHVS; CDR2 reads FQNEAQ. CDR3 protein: CASSFRPDYNEQFF. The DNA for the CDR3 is TGTGCCAGCAGCTTCAGGCCAGACTACAATGAGCAGTTCTTC.

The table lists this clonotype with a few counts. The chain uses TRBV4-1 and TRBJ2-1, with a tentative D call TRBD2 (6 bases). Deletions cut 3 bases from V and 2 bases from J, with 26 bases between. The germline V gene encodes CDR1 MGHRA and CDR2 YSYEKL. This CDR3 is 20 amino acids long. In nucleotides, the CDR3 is TGCGCCAGCAGCCAGGCCTTTTTGGGCGGGACTGAACCTACCTACAATGAGCAGTTCTTC. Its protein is CASSQAFLGGTEPTYNEQFF.